These T cell receptor beta chains were read from a single sample in a study of blood T cell repertoires in COVID-19. TCRdb's copy holds only in-frame clones and misses some; the assay was immunoSEQ multiplex PCR. The table has some 170,000 clones, more than 75% seen once. Input material: peripheral blood. These TCRs come from a woman aged 70-85 years with acute or convalescent COVID-19. Each CDR3 is given with its conserved first and last residue. D genes are given only for firm matches. Only part of the rows carry a size: once, few, many, or a class if the clone is expanded.

j_call: TRBJ2-1; d_call: .; clone_size: .; v_call: TRBV5-1; cdr3_aa: CASSSAPGLSNEQFF; cdr3_nt: TGCGCCAGCAGCTCGGCCCCGGGACTGAGCAATGAGCAGTTCTTC
j_call: TRBJ2-5; d_call: TRBD2; clone_size: .; v_call: TRBV3-1/TRBV3-2; cdr3_aa: CASSQGSGGQETQYF; cdr3_nt: TGTGCCAGCAGCCAAGGGTCGGGGGGCCAAGAGACCCAGTACTTC
j_call: TRBJ1-1; d_call: TRBD1; clone_size: .; v_call: TRBV6-5; cdr3_aa: CASRTGSGEAFF; cdr3_nt: TGTGCCAGCAGGACAGGGTCAGGTGAAGCTTTCTTT
j_call: TRBJ2-7; d_call: TRBD2; clone_size: .; v_call: TRBV5-1; cdr3_aa: CASRPTRGRGGYEQYF; cdr3_nt: TGCGCCAGCAGACCAACTCGCGGGAGGGGGGGCTACGAGCAGTACTTC
j_call: TRBJ2-7; d_call: TRBD1; clone_size: .; v_call: TRBV19; cdr3_aa: CASSPDRSSYEQYF; cdr3_nt: TGTGCCAGTAGTCCGGACAGGAGCTCCTACGAGCAGTACTTC
j_call: TRBJ2-4; d_call: .; clone_size: .; v_call: TRBV18; cdr3_aa: CASGGNAKNIQYF; cdr3_nt: TGTGCCAGCGGGGGGAATGCCAAAAACATTCAGTACTTC
j_call: TRBJ2-7; d_call: .; clone_size: many; v_call: TRBV30; cdr3_aa: CAWSLPGEQYF; cdr3_nt: TGTGCCTGGAGTCTACCGGGGGAGCAGTACTTC
j_call: TRBJ2-5; d_call: TRBD2; clone_size: .; v_call: TRBV7-2; cdr3_aa: CASSLVGLVVETQYF; cdr3_nt: TGTGCCAGCAGCTTAGTTGGACTAGTGGTCGAGACCCAGTACTTC
j_call: TRBJ1-1; d_call: .; clone_size: .; v_call: TRBV19; cdr3_aa: CASTPSRIGGTEAFF; cdr3_nt: TGTGCCAGTACCCCCTCCAGAATAGGGGGCACTGAAGCTTTCTTT
j_call: TRBJ2-1; d_call: .; clone_size: .; v_call: TRBV19; cdr3_aa: CASSIDARSNEQFF; cdr3_nt: TGTGCCAGTAGTATAGACGCTAGGTCCAATGAGCAGTTCTTC
j_call: TRBJ2-7; d_call: .; clone_size: .; v_call: TRBV7-2; cdr3_aa: CASSLASRGWREQYF; cdr3_nt: TGTGCCAGCAGCTTAGCGAGCAGGGGCTGGCGCGAGCAGTACTTC
j_call: TRBJ2-2; d_call: .; clone_size: .; v_call: TRBV28; cdr3_aa: CASSRDGGAYTGELFF; cdr3_nt: TGTGCCAGCAGCCGCGATGGGGGGGCCTACACCGGGGAGCTGTTTTTT
j_call: TRBJ2-1; d_call: TRBD2; clone_size: .; v_call: TRBV19; cdr3_aa: CASSALAGSRNEQFF; cdr3_nt: TGTGCCAGTAGCGCACTAGCGGGATCCCGCAATGAGCAGTTCTTC
j_call: TRBJ1-3; d_call: .; clone_size: .; v_call: TRBV19; cdr3_aa: CASTGTISGNTIYF; cdr3_nt: TGTGCCAGTACAGGAACGATCTCTGGAAACACCATATATTTT
j_call: TRBJ1-2; d_call: .; clone_size: .; v_call: TRBV7-9; cdr3_aa: CASSLGEGRGDYGYTF; cdr3_nt: TGTGCCAGCAGCTTAGGGGAGGGCAGGGGCGACTATGGCTACACCTTC
j_call: TRBJ2-7; d_call: TRBD2; clone_size: .; v_call: TRBV28; cdr3_aa: CASSLVAGVWGQYF; cdr3_nt: TGTGCCAGCAGTTTAGTAGCGGGAGTCTGGGGGCAGTACTTC
j_call: TRBJ2-7; d_call: TRBD2; clone_size: .; v_call: TRBV7-6; cdr3_aa: CASSLELAGGPREQYF; cdr3_nt: TGTGCCAGCAGCTTAGAACTAGCGGGAGGGCCGAGGGAGCAGTACTTC
j_call: TRBJ1-6; d_call: TRBD1; clone_size: .; v_call: TRBV27; cdr3_aa: CASSLDRVGSPLHF; cdr3_nt: TGTGCCAGCAGTCTCGACAGGGTAGGGTCACCCCTCCACTTT
j_call: TRBJ2-7; d_call: TRBD1; clone_size: .; v_call: TRBV2; cdr3_aa: CASSEQGIAYEQYF; cdr3_nt: TGTGCCAGCAGCGAACAGGGGATAGCCTACGAGCAGTACTTC
j_call: TRBJ1-2; d_call: .; clone_size: once; v_call: TRBV2; cdr3_aa: CASKTGANYGYTF; cdr3_nt: TGTGCCAGCAAGACGGGAGCTAACTATGGCTACACCTTC
j_call: TRBJ2-5; d_call: .; clone_size: .; v_call: TRBV3-1/TRBV3-2; cdr3_aa: CASSQDLRGGGLSSEGQYF; cdr3_nt: TGTGCCAGCAGCCAGGACCTCCGAGGGGGCGGATTATCTTCGGAGGGCCAGTACTTC
j_call: TRBJ1-1; d_call: .; clone_size: few; v_call: TRBV28; cdr3_aa: CASSLSLTGGPMNTEAFF; cdr3_nt: TGTGCCAGCAGTTTATCCCTGACGGGGGGCCCCATGAACACTGAAGCTTTCTTT
j_call: TRBJ1-3; d_call: .; clone_size: .; v_call: TRBV7-9; cdr3_aa: CASSPSGQSGNTIYF; cdr3_nt: TGTGCCAGCAGCCCCTCTGGACAGTCTGGAAACACCATATATTTT
j_call: TRBJ2-3; d_call: .; clone_size: .; v_call: TRBV3-1/TRBV3-2; cdr3_aa: CASSQDGGLQDTQYF; cdr3_nt: TGTGCCAGCAGCCAAGACGGGGGACTGCAAGATACGCAGTATTTT